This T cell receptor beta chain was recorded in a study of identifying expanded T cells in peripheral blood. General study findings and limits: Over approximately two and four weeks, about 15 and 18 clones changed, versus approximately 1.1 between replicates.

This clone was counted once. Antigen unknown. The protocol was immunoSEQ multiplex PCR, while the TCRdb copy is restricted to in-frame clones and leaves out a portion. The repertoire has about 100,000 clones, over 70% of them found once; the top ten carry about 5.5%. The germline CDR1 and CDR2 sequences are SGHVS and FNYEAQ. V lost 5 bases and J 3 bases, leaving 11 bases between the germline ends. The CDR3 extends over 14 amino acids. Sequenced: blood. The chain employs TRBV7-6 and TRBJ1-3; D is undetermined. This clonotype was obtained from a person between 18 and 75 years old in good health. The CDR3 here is CASSRLEDGNTIYF. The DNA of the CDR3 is TGTGCCAGCAGCCGTTTGGAGGATGGAAACACCATATATTTT.